This is a list of T cell receptor beta chains from one sample in a study of shared clonotypes between healthy human individuals. Here immunoSEQ multiplex PCR was the method, and the copy in TCRdb shows in-frame clones only, minus some. Of about 2.3 million clones listed, 85% to 95% are singletons. Sequenced: naive CD4+ T cells from PBMCs. These receptor sequences come from a man aged 18 to 30 in good health. Some clones in this sample may be carry-over from other donors' samples. CDR3s include the opening cysteine and the closing phenylalanine or tryptophan. The order of the fields is D gene, clone size, V gene, J gene, CDR3 DNA, CDR3 protein. A D gene is named only where the DNA matches it firmly. Not all rows give a size; the values are once, few, many and, for expanded clones, a class.

TRBD1	-	TRBV6-6	TRBJ1-4	TGTGCCAGCAGTTACTCCGGGACAGAAACTAATGAAAAACTGTTTTTT	CASSYSGTETNEKLFF
-	-	TRBV10-2	TRBJ2-7	TGCGCCAGCAGTGAGCCCAGGGGGGGCTCCTACGAGCAGTACTTC	CASSEPRGGSYEQYF
TRBD1	-	TRBV2	TRBJ2-4	TGTGCCAGCAGTGAGAGACAGGGCATTCAGTACTTC	CASSERQGIQYF
TRBD1	-	TRBV5-1	TRBJ2-7	TGCGCCAGCAGCTTGGGAGGACAGGGGGCTGGCGAGCAGTACTTC	CASSLGGQGAGEQYF
TRBD2	-	TRBV7-3	TRBJ2-3	TGTGCCAGCAGCGCCGGGACTAGCGTCACAGATACGCAGTATTTT	CASSAGTSVTDTQYF
TRBD2	-	TRBV5-5	TRBJ2-7	TGTGCCAGCAGCTTGGTCCTAGCGGGGTCTTACGAGCAGTACTTC	CASSLVLAGSYEQYF
-	-	TRBV5-4	TRBJ2-7	TGTGCCAGCGGGAGGAGCGGCACCTACGAGCAGTACTTC	CASGRSGTYEQYF
-	-	TRBV2	TRBJ2-1	TGTGCCAGCAGTGCCGAAAGAACCCCTTCGAACAATGAGCAGTTCTTC	CASSAERTPSNNEQFF
-	-	TRBV27	TRBJ2-1	TGTGCCAGCAGTTTCCCGGACGCGCTTGCCAATGAGCAGTTCTTC	CASSFPDALANEQFF
-	-	TRBV6-5	TRBJ2-7	TGTGCCAGCAGTTACTCGAGGGACCCCGGGGTCGAGCAGTACTTC	CASSYSRDPGVEQYF
-	-	TRBV2	TRBJ1-2	TGTGCCAGCAGCAGTTCCGCCTATGGCTACACCTTC	CASSSSAYGYTF
-	-	TRBV7-6	TRBJ2-2	TGTGCCAGCAGCTTAAACTCAGGAAGCACCGGGGAGCTGTTTTTT	CASSLNSGSTGELFF
-	-	TRBV7-6	TRBJ2-5	TGTGCCAGCAGCTTATCGTGGTCCGGGCGGGACGCTTACCAAGAGACCCAGTACTTC	CASSLSWSGRDAYQETQYF
-	-	TRBV7-9	TRBJ2-1	TGTGCCAGCAGCCAGAAGACCTACACAGGAGATGAGCAGTTCTTC	CASSQKTYTGDEQFF
-	-	TRBV28	TRBJ2-5	TGTGCCAGCAGTCGGACCGCTTGGATTGGGGGTAGGGAGACCCAGTACTTC	CASSRTAWIGGRETQYF
TRBD2	-	TRBV5-8	TRBJ2-1	TGTGCCAGCAGCTCTGGGGTACTAGCGGGAGAGACCTACAATGAGCAGTTCTTC	CASSSGVLAGETYNEQFF
-	-	TRBV9	TRBJ2-3	TGTGCCAGCAGCGTAGGGGTTTACCCTAGCACAGATACGCAGTATTTT	CASSVGVYPSTDTQYF
-	-	TRBV27	TRBJ1-5	TGTGCCAGCAGTTTACTGGGCAGGACAGATCAGCCCCAGCATTTT	CASSLLGRTDQPQHF
TRBD2	-	TRBV5-1	TRBJ2-3	TGCGCCAGCAGCTCGGGGACTAGCGGGAGGGCCTATACAGATACGCAGTATTTT	CASSSGTSGRAYTDTQYF
-	-	TRBV27	TRBJ2-1	TGTGCCAGCAGTTTTAGGGGGAGGGCTTACAATGAGCAGTTCTTC	CASSFRGRAYNEQFF
TRBD1	-	TRBV25-1	TRBJ2-2	TGTGCCAGCAGTGAGGGGACAGGGTTCGCCGGGGAGCTGTTTTTT	CASSEGTGFAGELFF
-	-	TRBV5-1	TRBJ2-3	TGCGCCAGCAGCCCTCGGACCAGGGCCTCAGATACGCAGTATTTT	CASSPRTRASDTQYF
TRBD2	once	TRBV4-2	TRBJ2-5	TGTGCCAGCAGCCCCTGGACTAGCGGGAGGGGGGCGGAGACCCAGTACTTC	CASSPWTSGRGAETQYF
TRBD2	-	TRBV29-1	TRBJ2-5	TGCAGCGTTTCCCCTTTAGCGGGCACCCAAGAGACCCAGTACTTC	CSVSPLAGTQETQYF
-	-	TRBV28	TRBJ1-2	TGTGCCAGCACCCCAGGCAGGGGAAATATCTATGGCTACACCTTC	CASTPGRGNIYGYTF
-	-	TRBV5-1	TRBJ1-3	TGCGCCAGCAGCTTGGGAGGGAACTCTGGAAACACCATATATTTT	CASSLGGNSGNTIYF
-	-	TRBV7-8	TRBJ2-5	TGTGCCAGCAGCTTCTCGGGGGTCGCCGAGACCCAGTACTTC	CASSFSGVAETQYF
-	-	TRBV28	TRBJ1-1	TGTGCCAGCAGTCGTCAGGGAGTCATGAACACTGAAGCTTTCTTT	CASSRQGVMNTEAFF
TRBD1	-	TRBV2	TRBJ2-1	TGTGCCAGCAGGGCCACCGGGACAGGGTCCAATGAGCAGTTCTTC	CASRATGTGSNEQFF
TRBD1	-	TRBV15	TRBJ1-4	TGTGCCACCAGCAAGGGACAGGGGAATGAAAAACTGTTTTTT	CATSKGQGNEKLFF
-	few	TRBV19	TRBJ1-5	TGTGCCAGTAGTCCTAATCCATCCACGAACTGGCCCCAGCATTTT	CASSPNPSTNWPQHF
-	-	TRBV11-2	TRBJ2-2	TGTGCCAGCACCCCTGGCCTATTGAGGGAGCTGTTTTTT	CASTPGLLRELFF
-	-	TRBV30	TRBJ1-1	TGTGCCTGGGGGGGGTCAGTGAACACTGAAGCTTTCTTT	CAWGGSVNTEAFF
TRBD2	-	TRBV5-1	TRBJ2-5	TGCGCCAGCAGCTTGGCCGGCGGGAGGGCCGGTGAGACCCAGTACTTC	CASSLAGGRAGETQYF
TRBD2	once	TRBV5-1	TRBJ2-3	TGCGCCAGCAGCTTGGCCCGGCGGGGGACGGGGGATACGCAGTATTTT	CASSLARRGTGDTQYF
-	few	TRBV7-9	TRBJ1-1	TGTGCCAGCAGCTTAGCATCCAGTAGCACTGAAGCTTTCTTT	CASSLASSSTEAFF
TRBD1	few	TRBV29-1	TRBJ1-1	TGCAGCGTTTCCGGGACAGGGTTCAAGAACACTGAAGCTTTCTTT	CSVSGTGFKNTEAFF
-	-	TRBV5-1	TRBJ2-7	TGCGCCAGCAGACTCTCAGCGAACTCCTACGAGCAGTACTTC	CASRLSANSYEQYF
-	-	TRBV14	TRBJ1-1	TGTGCCAGCAGCCCCACCCTCTACACTGAAGCTTTCTTT	CASSPTLYTEAFF
-	-	TRBV15	TRBJ1-5	TGTGCCACCAGCAGCAAACTGGGGACTCCCAATCAGCCCCAGCATTTT	CATSSKLGTPNQPQHF